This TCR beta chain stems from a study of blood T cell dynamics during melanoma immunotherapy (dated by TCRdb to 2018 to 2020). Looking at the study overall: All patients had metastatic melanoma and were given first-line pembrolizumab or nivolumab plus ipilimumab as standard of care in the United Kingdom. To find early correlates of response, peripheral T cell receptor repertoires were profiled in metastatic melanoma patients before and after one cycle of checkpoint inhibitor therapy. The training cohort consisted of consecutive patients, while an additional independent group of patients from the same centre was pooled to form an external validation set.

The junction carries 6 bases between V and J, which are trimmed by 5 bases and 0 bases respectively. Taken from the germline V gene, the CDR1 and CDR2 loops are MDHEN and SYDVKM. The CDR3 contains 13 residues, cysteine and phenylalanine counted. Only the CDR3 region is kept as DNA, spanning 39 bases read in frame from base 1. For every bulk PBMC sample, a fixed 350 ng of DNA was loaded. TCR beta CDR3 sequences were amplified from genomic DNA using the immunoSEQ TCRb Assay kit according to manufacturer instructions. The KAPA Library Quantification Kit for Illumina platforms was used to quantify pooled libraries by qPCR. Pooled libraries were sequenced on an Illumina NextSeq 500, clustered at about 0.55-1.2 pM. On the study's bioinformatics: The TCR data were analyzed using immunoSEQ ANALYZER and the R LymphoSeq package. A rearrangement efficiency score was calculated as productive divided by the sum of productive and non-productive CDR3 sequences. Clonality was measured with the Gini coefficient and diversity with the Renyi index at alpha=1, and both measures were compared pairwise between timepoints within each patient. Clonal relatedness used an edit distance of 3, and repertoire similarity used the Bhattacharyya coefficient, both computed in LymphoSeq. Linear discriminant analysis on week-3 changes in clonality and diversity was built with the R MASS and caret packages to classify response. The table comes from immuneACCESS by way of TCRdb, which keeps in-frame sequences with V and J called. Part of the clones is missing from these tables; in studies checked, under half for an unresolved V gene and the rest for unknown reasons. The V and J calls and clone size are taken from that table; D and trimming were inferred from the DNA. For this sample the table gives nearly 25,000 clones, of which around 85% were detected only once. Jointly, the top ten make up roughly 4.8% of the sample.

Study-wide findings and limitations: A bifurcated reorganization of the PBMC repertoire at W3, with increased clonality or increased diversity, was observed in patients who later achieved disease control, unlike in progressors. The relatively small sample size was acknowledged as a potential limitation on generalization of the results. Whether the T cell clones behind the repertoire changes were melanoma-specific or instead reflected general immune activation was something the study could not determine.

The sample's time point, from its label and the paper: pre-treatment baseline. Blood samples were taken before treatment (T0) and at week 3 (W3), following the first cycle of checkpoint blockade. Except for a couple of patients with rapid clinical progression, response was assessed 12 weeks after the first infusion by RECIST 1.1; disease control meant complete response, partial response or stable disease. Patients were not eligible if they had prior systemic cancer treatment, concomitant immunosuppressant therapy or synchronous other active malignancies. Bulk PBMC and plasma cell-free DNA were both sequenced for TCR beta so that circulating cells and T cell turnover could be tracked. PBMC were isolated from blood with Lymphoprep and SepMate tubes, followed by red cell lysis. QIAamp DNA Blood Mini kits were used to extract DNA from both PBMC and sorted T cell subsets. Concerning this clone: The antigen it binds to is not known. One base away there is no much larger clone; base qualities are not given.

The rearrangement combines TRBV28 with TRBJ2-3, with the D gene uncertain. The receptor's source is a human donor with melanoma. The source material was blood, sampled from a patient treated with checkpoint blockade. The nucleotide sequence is TGTGCCAGCAGTGACCTTAGCACAGATACGCAGTATTTT. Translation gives CASSDLSTDTQYF. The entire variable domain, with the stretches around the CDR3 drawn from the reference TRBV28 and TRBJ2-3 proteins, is DVKVTQSSRYLVKRTGEKVFLECVQDMDHENMFWYRQDPGLGLRLIYFSYDVKMKEKGDIPEGYSVSREKKERFSLILESASTNQTSMYLCASSDLSTDTQYFGPGTRLTVL.